Shown below are 27 T cell receptor beta chains from a single sample sequenced in a study of CD8 T cells in ankylosing spondylitis. MiXCR was run by TCRdb on the 5' RACE reads, yielding one entry per CDR3 protein. The sample consists of hundreds of thousands of distinct CDR3 sequences, 20% to 25% of them appearing once. The sequencing input was blood, either unsorted or a sorted T cell fraction (not recorded which). The receptors were gathered from a male donor with ankylosing spondylitis or in good health (not recorded which).

The V call is TRBV25-1, the J call TRBJ1-2; the D is unclear. CDR3 length: 15 amino acids. Trimming cost V 3 bases and J 4 bases, with 15 bases left between them. CDR1 is MGHDK and CDR2 is SYGVNS in the germline V gene. Written as DNA, the CDR3 is TGTGCCAGCAGTGATTGGCCAGCACAGAGCTATGGCTACACCTTC. It translates to CASSDWPAQSYGYTF.

The chain joins TRBV7-8 to TRBJ2-3, with TRBD1 as a possible D gene (6 bases). Germline lookup yields CDR1 SGHVS and CDR2 FQNEAQ. The CDR3 is made up of 16 amino acids. Deletions cut 5 bases from V and 1 base from J, with 16 bases between. CDR3 bases: TGTGCCAGCAGCCAACACGGGGACATCCGCACAGATACGCAGTATTTT. Protein sequence: CASSQHGDIRTDTQYF.

Written as DNA, the CDR3 is TGTGCCAGCAGCCAGAGACAGGGTTGGTCCTACGAGCAGTACTTC. Protein: CASSQRQGWSYEQYF. The V and J genes are TRBV11-2 and TRBJ2-7, with TRBD1 matching over 7 bases. The V gene's germline CDR1 is SGHAT and CDR2 FQNNGV. V shed 5 bases and J 1 base; nucleotides not matched to a gene: 8. CDR3 length equals 15 residues.

This chain joins TRBV12-3 or TRBV12-4 and TRBJ2-5; perhaps D is TRBD1 or TRBD2 (5 bases each). There are 14 residues in the CDR3. Trimming pared 1 base from V and 5 bases from J, leaving 11 bases between. Here the CDR3 DNA reads TGTGCCAGCAGTTTAGTGGGGGTTCCGGAGACCCAGTACTTC. It codes for CASSLVGVPETQYF.

V usage is TRBV13 and J usage is TRBJ2-1, with no clear D. This CDR3 contains 14 residues. The germline V gene has CDR1 PRHDT and CDR2 FYEKMQ (reference sequence). V gave up 5 bases and J gave up 9 bases, with 17 bases separating them. The CDR3 protein is CASSLRSGTGEQFF. CDR3 bases: TGTGCCAGCAGCCTACGTTCCGGAACGGGTGAGCAGTTCTTC.

In its sample, this clonotype was seen a few times. The CDR3 bases are TGTGCCAGCAGCTTAGCTGAGGGACTAGCGGGGCCTGATTCCTACAATGAGCAGTTCTTC. Protein sequence: CASSLAEGLAGPDSYNEQFF. This chain joins TRBV7-8 and TRBJ2-1; TRBD2 matches 13 bases. Losses at the gene ends were 0 bases for V and 1 base for J; bases not matched to a gene: 9. Germline V CDR1 and CDR2: SGHVS, FQNEAQ. CDR3 size: 20 residues.

Of note for this clonotype: Its ends do not fully match the called genes, so a read error is possible. The rearrangement uses TRBV12-3 or TRBV12-4 and TRBJ2-4, with 8 bases lining up with TRBD1. CDR3 length: 12 residues. The CDR3 spells CASSPGQGEKGF. The CDR3 DNA sequence: TGTGCCAGCAGTCCCGGACAGGGCGAGAAGGGCTTC.

This clonotype was counted only a few times. The V call is TRBV12-3 or TRBV12-4, the J call TRBJ1-1, with no clear D. With 6 bases removed from V and 2 bases from J, the gap between germline ends came to 10 bases. The CDR3 is made up of 13 amino acids. DNA of the CDR3: TGTGCCAGCAGCCGCGAATTCAACACTGAAGCTTTCTTT. Protein product: CASSREFNTEAFF.

V is TRBV12-3 or TRBV12-4 and J is TRBJ2-5, with 10 bases lining up with TRBD1. The CDR3 totals 16 residues. V shed 4 bases, J shed 5 bases, and the junction held 10 bases outside the gene matches. CDR3: CASSSKTGGGRETQYF. The CDR3 region has the DNA TGTGCCAGCAGTTCCAAGACAGGGGGCGGACGGGAGACCCAGTACTTC.

This clonotype has only a few counts. The CDR3 spells CASSLLITGAKNIQYF. DNA of the CDR3: TGTGCCAGCAGCTTGTTGATAACTGGAGCCAAAAACATTCAGTACTTC. The V call is TRBV5-6, the J call TRBJ2-4, with D hard to call. The CDR3 runs to 16 residues. Germline CDR1 and CDR2: SGHDT and YYEEEE. The V and J ends lost 1 base and 0 bases respectively, with 11 bases between them.

V usage is TRBV20-1 and J usage is TRBJ2-3; tentative D call: TRBD2 (7 bases). V shed 3 bases and J shed 1 base, with 14 bases lying between them. In germline, CDR1 is DFQATT, CDR2 SNEGSKA (reference sequence). The CDR3 is 15 amino acids. CDR3 nucleotides: TGCAGTGCTAGGAGGGAGGGGGGTCGCACAGATACGCAGTATTTT. It encodes CSARREGGRTDTQYF.

This clonotype was seen more than once but under ten times. This chain links TRBV7-6 with TRBJ2-3; D not resolved. V lost 5 bases and J lost 5, with 11 bases in between. The CDR3 consists of 13 residues. Germline CDR1 and CDR2: SGHVS and FNYEAQ. CDR3 protein: CASSTVPGDTQYF. The DNA for the CDR3 is TGTGCCAGCAGCACGGTCCCGGGAGATACGCAGTATTTT.

This clonotype occurred a few times. The chain employs TRBV5-1 and TRBJ2-7, with 15 bases aligning to TRBD2. The CDR3 sequence is 17 residues long. Germline CDR1 and CDR2: SGHRS and YFSETQ. V gave up 3 bases and J gave up 0 bases; unmatched junction bases: 4. CDR3 in DNA: TGCGCCAGCAGCTCCGGGACTAGCGGGGGGTACTCCTACGAGCAGTACTTC. Its translation: CASSSGTSGGYSYEQYF.

This clonotype showed up many times. CDR3 DNA: TGTGCCAGCAGCCCCGGACAGAACACTGAAGCTTTCTTT. Its translation: CASSPGQNTEAFF. The rearrangement uses TRBV6-6 and TRBJ1-1; weak D call: TRBD1 (5 bases). CDR1 and CDR2 from the germline V gene are MNHNY and SVGAGI (reference sequence). V dropped 6 bases and J dropped 1 base, with 9 bases sitting between them. The CDR3 has 13 amino acids.

This chain connects TRBV7-6 to TRBJ2-1; 8 bases match TRBD2. The CDR3 extends over 15 amino acids. Per the germline V gene, CDR1 is SGHVS and CDR2 is FNYEAQ. V shed 5 bases, J shed 8 bases, and the junction held 11 bases outside the gene matches. The CDR3 DNA follows: TGTGCCAGCAGCCCCGGGACTAGGCGGGGCGATGAGCAGTTCTTC. It is translated as CASSPGTRRGDEQFF.

This clonotype turned up a few times. The chain carries TRBV6-1 and TRBJ2-2, with D perhaps TRBD1 (6 bases). The germline V gene has CDR1 MNHNS and CDR2 SASEGT. The CDR3 sequence is 14 residues long. V lost 6 bases, J lost 7 bases, and 15 bases lay in between. For the CDR3, the DNA is TGTGCCAGCAGCCTTACAGGGCAGGTCGGGGAGCTGTTTTTT. As protein: CASSLTGQVGELFF.

The rearrangement links TRBV7-7 to TRBJ2-7; possible D gene TRBD1, 6 bases. Germline V gene lookup returns CDR1 SSHAT and CDR2 FNYEAQ (reference sequence). V gave up 5 bases and J gave up 5 bases, with 22 bases separating them. CDR3 length: 16 residues. The CDR3 protein is CASSPFRDTGVHEQYF. The CDR3 coding sequence is TGTGCCAGCAGCCCGTTCCGGGACACAGGAGTCCACGAGCAGTACTTC. The full variable domain, in which reference TRBV7-7 and TRBJ2-7 provide the parts outside the CDR3, is GAGVSQSPRYKVTKRGQDVTLRCDPISSHATLYWYQQALGQGPEFLTYFNYEAQPDKSGLPSDRFSAERPEGSISTLTIQRTEQRDSAMYRCASSPFRDTGVHEQYFGPGTRLTVT.

This clonotype was picked up a small number of times. The chain uses TRBV20-1 and TRBJ2-7; D uncertain. CDR3 length: 13 amino acids. Germline V lookup: CDR1 DFQATT, CDR2 SNEGSKA (reference sequence). Trimming took 5 bases from V and 1 from J, leaving 12 bases between them. This CDR3 is CSAETRLSYEQYF. CDR3 DNA: TGCAGTGCTGAAACGAGACTTTCCTACGAGCAGTACTTC.

The chain couples TRBV20-1 to TRBJ1-5; D possibly corresponds to TRBD1 (5 bases). The CDR3 contains 13 residues. The germline V gene encodes CDR1 DFQATT and CDR2 SNEGSKA (reference sequence). Trimming shortened V by 0 bases and J by 5 bases, and 8 bases separated the two germline ends. The chain's CDR3 is CSARDRDYQPQHF. In DNA form, the CDR3 reads TGCAGTGCTAGAGACAGGGATTATCAGCCCCAGCATTTT.

The chain carries TRBV4-1 and TRBJ2-7, with 7 bases fitting TRBD2. There are 13 residues in the CDR3. V trimming: 1 base; J trimming: 7 bases; junction bases outside the gene matches: 4. Looked up from germline, CDR1 is MGHRA and CDR2 is YSYEKL. The CDR3 loop is CASSQARGEEQYF. DNA for the CDR3: TGCGCCAGCAGCCAAGCTCGGGGGGAGGAGCAGTACTTC.

V is TRBV12-3 or TRBV12-4 and J is TRBJ1-1; no reliable D call. The ends were cut back, 3 bases at V and 1 base at J, with 12 bases in the middle. The length of the CDR3 is 15 residues. The CDR3 DNA sequence: TGTGCCAGCAGTTTCTTGCAGCCCGAGAACACTGAAGCTTTCTTT. Translated, it gives CASSFLQPENTEAFF.

The chain has TRBV29-1 and TRBJ2-1, with D uncertain. Trimming removed 0 bases from V and 8 bases from J, with 11 bases in between. The CDR3 length is 13 residues. In germline, CDR1 is SQVTM, CDR2 ANQGSEA. The CDR3 nucleotides are TGCAGCGTTGAAGAAAGCAGAGTCTATGAGCAGTTCTTC. Translation gives CSVEESRVYEQFF.

The chain employs TRBV20-1 and TRBJ1-1, with 7 bases lining up with TRBD1. Germline trimming cut 4 bases from V and 6 bases from J; bases unmatched to any gene: 8. The CDR3 runs to 13 residues. The germline CDR1 and CDR2 sequences are DFQATT and SNEGSKA (reference sequence). The CDR3 DNA reads as TGCAGTGCTACCGGGACAGCAGGATCTGAAGCTTTCTTT. As protein: CSATGTAGSEAFF.

This chain uses TRBV7-9 with TRBJ2-5; 7 bases are shared with TRBD1. The CDR3 has 16 residues. V shed 4 bases, J shed 3 bases, and the junction held 11 bases outside the gene matches. CDR1 is SEHNR, CDR2 FQNEAQ, per germline (reference sequence). The DNA of the CDR3 is TGTGCCAGCAGCTCCTGGCAGGGGGTTATTGAAGAGACCCAGTACTTC. Protein product: CASSSWQGVIEETQYF.

The chain couples TRBV30 to TRBJ2-7; D gene unclear. This CDR3 has 12 amino acids. CDR1 and CDR2 (germline): GTSNPN, SVGIG (reference sequence). V was pared by 8 bases and J by 0 bases, with 11 bases between. The CDR3, as DNA: TGTGCCCTTCGGGCCTCCTCCTACGAGCAGTACTTC. Translation gives CALRASSYEQYF. Filled out from reference TRBV30 and TRBJ2-7, the complete variable domain reads SQTIHQWPATLVQPVGSPLSLECTVEGTSNPNLYWYRQAAGRGLQLLFYSVGIGQISSEVPQNLSASRPQDRQFILSSKKLLLSDSGFYLCALRASSYEQYFGPGTRLTVT.

A few counts support this clonotype. In nucleotides, the CDR3 is TGCGCCAGCAGCTTGGGGAAGGTGGGGGGGATCTACAATGAGCAGTTCTTC. Translated: CASSLGKVGGIYNEQFF. The rearrangement links TRBV5-1 to TRBJ2-1, with 7 bases aligning to TRBD2. Losses at the gene ends were 0 bases for V and 3 bases for J; bases not matched to a gene: 9. The CDR3 covers 17 residues. Per germline, CDR1 SGHRS and CDR2 YFSETQ.

This clonotype turned up a few times. The chain carries TRBV9 and TRBJ2-1; 11 positions match TRBD1. CDR3 length: 15 amino acids. Per the germline V gene, CDR1 is SGDLS and CDR2 is YYNGEE. J was trimmed by 6 bases and V by 4 bases; bases with no gene match: 6. In nucleotides, the CDR3 is TGTGCCAGCAGCCTAAGGACAGGGGGCATCAATGAGCAGTTCTTC. Translating gives CASSLRTGGINEQFF.